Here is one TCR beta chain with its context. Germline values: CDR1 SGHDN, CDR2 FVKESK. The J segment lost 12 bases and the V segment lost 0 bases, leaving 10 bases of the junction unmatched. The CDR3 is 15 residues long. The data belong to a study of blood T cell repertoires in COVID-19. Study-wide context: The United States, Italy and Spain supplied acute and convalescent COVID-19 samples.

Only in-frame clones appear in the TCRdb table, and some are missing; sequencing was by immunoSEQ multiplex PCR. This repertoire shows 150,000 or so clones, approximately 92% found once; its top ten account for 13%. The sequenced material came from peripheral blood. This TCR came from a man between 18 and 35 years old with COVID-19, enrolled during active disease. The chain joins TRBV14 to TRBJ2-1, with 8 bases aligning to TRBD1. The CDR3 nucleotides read TGTGCCAGCAGCCAAGAGGACAGGGTGCCCGGTGGGCAGTTCTTC. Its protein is CASSQEDRVPGGQFF.